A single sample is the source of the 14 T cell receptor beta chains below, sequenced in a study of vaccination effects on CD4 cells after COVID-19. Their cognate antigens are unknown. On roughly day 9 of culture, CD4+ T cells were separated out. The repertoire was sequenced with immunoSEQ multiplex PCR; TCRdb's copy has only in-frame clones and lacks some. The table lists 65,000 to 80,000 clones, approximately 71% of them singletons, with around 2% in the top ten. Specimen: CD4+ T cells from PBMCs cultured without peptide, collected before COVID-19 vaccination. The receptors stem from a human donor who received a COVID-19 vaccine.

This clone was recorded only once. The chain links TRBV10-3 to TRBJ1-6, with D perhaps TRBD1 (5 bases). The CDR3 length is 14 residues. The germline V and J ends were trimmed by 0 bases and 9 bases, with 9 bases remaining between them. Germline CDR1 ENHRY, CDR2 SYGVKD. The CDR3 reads CAISESRGRSPLHF. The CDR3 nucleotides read TGTGCCATCAGTGAGTCGAGGGGTCGTTCACCCCTCCACTTT.

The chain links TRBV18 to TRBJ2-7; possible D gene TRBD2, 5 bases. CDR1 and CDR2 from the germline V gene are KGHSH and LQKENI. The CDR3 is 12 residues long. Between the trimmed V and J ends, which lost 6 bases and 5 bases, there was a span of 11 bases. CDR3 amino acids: CASSSTGNEQYV. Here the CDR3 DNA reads TGTGCCAGCTCTTCGACGGGGAACGAGCAGTACGTC.

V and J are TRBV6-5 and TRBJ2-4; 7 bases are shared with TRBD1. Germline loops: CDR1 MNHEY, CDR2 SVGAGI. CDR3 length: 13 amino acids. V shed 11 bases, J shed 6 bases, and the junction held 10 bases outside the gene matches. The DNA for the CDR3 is TGTGCCGTCGACCGGGACAGTAGAAACATTCAGTACTTC. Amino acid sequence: CAVDRDSRNIQYF.

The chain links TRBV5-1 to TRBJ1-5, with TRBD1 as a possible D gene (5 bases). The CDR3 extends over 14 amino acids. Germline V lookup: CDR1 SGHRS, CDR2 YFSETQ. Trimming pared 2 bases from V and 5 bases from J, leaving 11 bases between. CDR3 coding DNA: TGCGCCAGCAGCTTAGACAGTATGGATCAGCCCCAGCATTTT. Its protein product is CASSLDSMDQPQHF.

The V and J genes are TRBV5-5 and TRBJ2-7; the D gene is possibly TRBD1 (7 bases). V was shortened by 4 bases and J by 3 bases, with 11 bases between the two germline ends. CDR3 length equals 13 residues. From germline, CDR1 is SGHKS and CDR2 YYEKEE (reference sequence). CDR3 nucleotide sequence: TGTGCCAGCAGCGTGCGGGACAGCTACGAGCAGTACGTC. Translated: CASSVRDSYEQYV.

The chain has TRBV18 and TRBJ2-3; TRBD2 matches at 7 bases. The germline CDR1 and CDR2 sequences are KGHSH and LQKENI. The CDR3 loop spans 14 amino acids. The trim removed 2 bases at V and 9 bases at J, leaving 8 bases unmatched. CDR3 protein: CASSPNLAAITQYF. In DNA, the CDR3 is TGTGCCAGCTCACCAAACCTAGCGGCTATAACGCAGTATTTT.

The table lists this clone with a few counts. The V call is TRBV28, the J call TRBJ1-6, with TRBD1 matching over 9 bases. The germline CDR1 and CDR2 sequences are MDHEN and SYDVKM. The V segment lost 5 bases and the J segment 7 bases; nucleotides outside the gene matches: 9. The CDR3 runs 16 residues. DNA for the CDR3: TGTGCCAGCAGTACAGGGGGCCTGTCGTTAAATTCACCCCTCCACTTT. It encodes CASSTGGLSLNSPLHF.

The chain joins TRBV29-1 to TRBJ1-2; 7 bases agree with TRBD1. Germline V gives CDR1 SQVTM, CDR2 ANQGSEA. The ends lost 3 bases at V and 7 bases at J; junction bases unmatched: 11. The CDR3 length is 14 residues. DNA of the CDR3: TGCAGCGTTGAGCACAGGGGCGATCTAGGTGGCTACACCTTC. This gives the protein CSVEHRGDLGGYTF.

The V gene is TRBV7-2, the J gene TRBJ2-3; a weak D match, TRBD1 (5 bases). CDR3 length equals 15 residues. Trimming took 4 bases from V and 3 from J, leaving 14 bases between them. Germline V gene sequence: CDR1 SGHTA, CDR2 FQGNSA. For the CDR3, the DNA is TGTGCCAGCAGCTCCCGGACAATGGGGACAGATACGCAGTATTTT. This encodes CASSSRTMGTDTQYF.

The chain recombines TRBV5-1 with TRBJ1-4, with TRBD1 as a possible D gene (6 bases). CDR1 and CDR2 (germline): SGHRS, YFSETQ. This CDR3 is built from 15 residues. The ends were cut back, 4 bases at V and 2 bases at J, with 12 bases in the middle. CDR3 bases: TGCGCCAGCAGCCCTAGGGGGGTGACTAATGAAAAACTGTTTTTT. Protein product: CASSPRGVTNEKLFF.

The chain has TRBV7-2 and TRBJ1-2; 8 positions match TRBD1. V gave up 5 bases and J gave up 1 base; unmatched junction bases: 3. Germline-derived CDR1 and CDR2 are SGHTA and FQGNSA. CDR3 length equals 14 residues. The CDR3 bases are TGTGCCAGCAGCGTGGGACAGGTTAACTATGGCTACACCTTC. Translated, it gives CASSVGQVNYGYTF.

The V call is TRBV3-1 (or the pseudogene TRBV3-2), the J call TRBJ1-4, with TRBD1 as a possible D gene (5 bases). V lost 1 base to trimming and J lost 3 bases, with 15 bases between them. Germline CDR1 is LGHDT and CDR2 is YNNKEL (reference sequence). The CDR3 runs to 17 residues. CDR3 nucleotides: TGTGCCAGCAGCCAAGTACGTGGGACCGAGGCTAATGAAAAACTGTTTTTT. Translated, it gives CASSQVRGTEANEKLFF.

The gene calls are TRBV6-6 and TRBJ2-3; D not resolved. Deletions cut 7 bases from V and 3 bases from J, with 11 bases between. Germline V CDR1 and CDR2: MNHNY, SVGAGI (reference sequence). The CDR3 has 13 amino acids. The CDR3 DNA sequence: TGTGCCAGCACCCGACCGACAACAGATACGCAGTATTTT. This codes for CASTRPTTDTQYF.

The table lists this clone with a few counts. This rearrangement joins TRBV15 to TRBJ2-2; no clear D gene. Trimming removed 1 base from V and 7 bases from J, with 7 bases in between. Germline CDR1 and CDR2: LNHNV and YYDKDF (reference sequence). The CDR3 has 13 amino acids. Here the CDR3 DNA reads TGTGCCACCAGCAGAGGAGTCGGCGGGGAGCTGTTTTTT. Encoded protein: CATSRGVGGELFF.